The 24 T cell receptor beta chains given below trace back to one sample, sequenced in a study of neoadjuvant anti-PD-1 for oral cavity cancer. Only in-frame clones appear in the TCRdb table, and some are missing; sequencing was by immunoSEQ multiplex PCR. The profile covers about 15,000 clones, with about 70% appearing a single time and around 2% taken by the ten largest. The sequencing here drew on PBMCs, taken before nivolumab (anti-PD-1) treatment. Source of these receptors: a person between 40 and 80 years old with oral cavity squamous cell carcinoma.

This chain joins TRBV2 and TRBJ1-4; unclear D gene. The CDR3 is 13 residues long. CDR1 and CDR2 from the germline V gene are SNHLY and FYNNEI. Trimming took 8 bases from V and 5 from J, leaving 12 bases between them. The CDR3 sequence: CASGYRWNEKLFF. The DNA of the CDR3 is TGTGCCAGCGGGTACAGATGGAATGAAAAACTGTTTTTT.

This clone was detected once. The chain recombines TRBV5-1 with TRBJ1-4; 11 bases fit TRBD1. Per the germline V gene, CDR1 is SGHRS and CDR2 is YFSETQ. The CDR3 is made up of 14 amino acids. The V segment lost 4 bases and the J segment 8 bases; nucleotides outside the gene matches: 4. The CDR3 region has the DNA TGCGCCAGCAGCCAGGACAGGGGGCAAGAAAAACTGTTTTTT. Translation gives CASSQDRGQEKLFF.

The chain uses TRBV6-5 and TRBJ2-3, with D perhaps TRBD1 or TRBD2 (6 bases each). The ends were cut back, 0 bases at V and 3 bases at J, with 10 bases in the middle. Germline-derived CDR1 and CDR2 are MNHEY and SVGAGI. The CDR3 is made up of 15 amino acids. The CDR3 region has the DNA TGTGCCAGCAGTTACTCAGGAGGGGGGACAGATACGCAGTATTTT. Translating it yields CASSYSGGGTDTQYF.

This chain uses TRBV27 with TRBJ1-2, with TRBD1 matching 9 bases. The trim removed 5 bases at V and 2 bases at J, leaving 3 bases unmatched. Germline CDR1 reads MNHEY; CDR2 reads SMNVEV (reference sequence). The CDR3 consists of 14 residues. This CDR3 is CASSLQGANYGYTF. The CDR3 DNA reads TGTGCCAGCAGTCTACAGGGGGCAAACTATGGCTACACCTTC.

V gene TRBV6-1 combines with J gene TRBJ2-7, with 8 nucleotides matching TRBD2. Per the germline V gene, CDR1 is MNHNS and CDR2 is SASEGT. CDR3 length: 15 residues. V shed 6 bases, J shed 2 bases, and the junction held 9 bases outside the gene matches. The CDR3 nucleotides read TGTGCCAGCAGGTCTACTAGCGGCGAAACCTACGAGCAGTACTTC. Amino acids: CASRSTSGETYEQYF.

In its sample, this clone was seen a few times. The chain combines TRBV5-5 with TRBJ2-2, with D perhaps TRBD1 or TRBD2 (5 bases each). V was clipped by 4 bases and J by 1 base, with 14 bases between them. This CDR3 has 16 residues. In germline, CDR1 is SGHKS, CDR2 YYEKEE (reference sequence). Here the CDR3 reads CASSQTGRLNTGELFF. The CDR3, as DNA: TGTGCCAGCAGCCAGACGGGACGGTTGAACACCGGGGAGCTGTTTTTT.

This clone appeared a few times. The chain recombines TRBV13 with TRBJ2-5; perhaps D is TRBD1 or TRBD2 (5 bases each). This CDR3 spans 13 amino acids. Per the germline V gene, CDR1 is PRHDT and CDR2 is FYEKMQ (reference sequence). Trimming shortened V by 5 bases and J by 7 bases, and 14 bases separated the two germline ends. CDR3 sequence: CASSPGPSGTQYF. The CDR3 DNA is TGTGCCAGCAGCCCGGGGCCGTCCGGGACCCAGTACTTC.

V gene TRBV18 combines with J gene TRBJ2-2; D remains ambiguous. The CDR3 runs 15 residues. The V and J ends lost 2 bases and 3 bases respectively, with 10 bases between them. Germline V gives CDR1 KGHSH, CDR2 LQKENI. CDR3 bases: TGTGCCAGCTCACCAAGGCAGGAGCACACCGGGGAGCTGTTTTTT. It specifies CASSPRQEHTGELFF.

V is TRBV4-2 and J is TRBJ2-3, with 13 bases aligning to TRBD2. This CDR3 has 19 residues. Losses at the gene ends were 3 bases for V and 1 base for J; bases not matched to a gene: 10. Germline lookup yields CDR1 LGHNA and CDR2 YNFKEQ. The CDR3 here is CASSQLGLAGVPGTDTQYF. CDR3 DNA sequence: TGTGCCAGCAGCCAGCTCGGACTAGCGGGGGTTCCGGGCACAGATACGCAGTATTTT.

The chain combines TRBV25-1 with TRBJ2-1, with TRBD2 as a possible D gene (6 bases). The CDR3 runs to 14 residues. Germline assignment: CDR1 MGHDK and CDR2 SYGVNS. V was cut by 2 bases and J by 6 bases, with 11 bases left in between. CDR3 protein: CASSEPGLLNEQFF. The CDR3 DNA reads as TGTGCCAGCAGTGAACCGGGACTCCTCAATGAGCAGTTCTTC.

The genes are TRBV4-2 and TRBJ2-2, with 16 bases aligning to TRBD2. The CDR3 has 18 residues. Germline CDR1 LGHNA, CDR2 YNFKEQ. The junction had 9 bases not matched to a gene; V was cut back by 6 bases and J by 5 bases. The CDR3 loop reads CASRPGTSGGAETGELFF. CDR3 in DNA: TGTGCCAGCAGACCCGGGACTAGCGGGGGGGCGGAGACCGGGGAGCTGTTTTTT.

This sequence joins TRBV28 and TRBJ1-5; D may be TRBD1 (5 bases). From germline, CDR1 is MDHEN and CDR2 SYDVKM. Trimming took 3 bases from V and 6 from J, leaving 6 bases between them. This CDR3 is built from 12 residues. Here the CDR3 DNA reads TGTGCCAGCAGTTTCGGGACTCAGCCCCAGCATTTT. It translates to CASSFGTQPQHF. The whole variable domain, remainder taken from reference TRBV28 and TRBJ1-5, is DVKVTQSSRYLVKRTGEKVFLECVQDMDHENMFWYRQDPGLGLRLIYFSYDVKMKEKGDIPEGYSVSREKKERFSLILESASTNQTSMYLCASSFGTQPQHFGDGTRLSIL.

This clone was seen a single time. The chain couples TRBV5-1 to TRBJ1-2, with a weak D call TRBD1 (5 bases). V was shortened by 1 base and J by 6 bases, with 10 bases between the two germline ends. Germline CDR1 SGHRS, CDR2 YFSETQ. This CDR3 contains 13 residues. The CDR3 region has the DNA TGCGCCAGCAGCTTGAAAGGGGCAGATGGCTACACCTTC. Its protein is CASSLKGADGYTF. Based on the CDR3 plus reference TRBV5-1 and TRBJ1-2, the full variable domain is KAGVTQTPRYLIKTRGQQVTLSCSPISGHRSVSWYQQTPGQGLQFLFEYFSETQRNKGNFPGRFSGRQFSNSRSEMNVSTLELGDSALYLCASSLKGADGYTFGSGTRLTVV.

This chain links TRBV5-1 with TRBJ1-4; tentatively, D is TRBD1 (6 bases). Germline-derived CDR1 and CDR2 are SGHRS and YFSETQ. Trimming took 4 bases from V and 7 from J, leaving 17 bases between them. CDR3 length equals 15 residues. The CDR3 sequence: CASSARGGGAEKLFF. For the CDR3, the DNA is TGCGCCAGCAGCGCCAGGGGCGGTGGGGCTGAAAAACTGTTTTTT.

This clone was detected once. This chain connects TRBV29-1 to TRBJ1-2, with D tentatively TRBD1 (5 bases). The CDR3 sequence is 14 residues long. CDR1 is SQVTM and CDR2 is ANQGSEA in the germline V gene. Trimming took 0 bases from V and 1 from J, leaving 9 bases between them. The CDR3 nucleotides read TGCAGCGTTGAAGAGGGGGACGGTAACTATGGCTACACCTTC. Its translation is CSVEEGDGNYGYTF.

The chain recombines TRBV11-2 with TRBJ2-1; TRBD2 agrees at 10 bases. The V segment lost 3 bases and the J segment 2 bases; nucleotides outside the gene matches: 4. The length of the CDR3 is 16 residues. Germline V CDR1 and CDR2: SGHAT, FQNNGV. The CDR3 nucleotides read TGTGCCAGCAGCTTCCCCAGCGGGAGGGCCTACAATGAGCAGTTCTTC. Protein product: CASSFPSGRAYNEQFF.

J is TRBJ2-2 and V is TRBV6-4, with 9 bases fitting TRBD1. The ends lost 9 bases at V and 3 bases at J; junction bases unmatched: 5. The germline gives CDR1 MRHNA, CDR2 SNTAGT. The CDR3 is made up of 14 amino acids. The CDR3: CASRTGEDTGELFF. DNA of the CDR3: TGTGCCAGTAGGACAGGGGAGGACACCGGGGAGCTGTTTTTT.

V is TRBV6-5 and J is TRBJ1-1; no definite D call. CDR1 is MNHEY and CDR2 is SVGAGI in the germline V gene. The CDR3 consists of 11 residues. Trimming took off 2 bases at V and 6 bases at J, with 4 bases between the two ends. In DNA form, the CDR3 reads TGTGCCAGCAGTTACGGACCTGAAGCTTTCTTT. Encoded protein: CASSYGPEAFF.

The chain links TRBV11-2 to TRBJ1-6; D unclear. V dropped 6 bases and J dropped 9 bases, with 18 bases sitting between them. The CDR3 length is 15 residues. Germline loops: CDR1 SGHAT, CDR2 FQNNGV. CDR3 in amino acids: CASRRRTSKGSPLHF. CDR3 nucleotides: TGTGCCAGCAGGCGAAGGACCTCCAAGGGTTCACCCCTCCACTTT. Looking up the rest from reference TRBV11-2 and TRBJ1-6 gives the full variable domain: EAGVAQSPRYKIIEKRQSVAFWCNPISGHATLYWYQQILGQGPKLLIQFQNNGVVDDSQLPKDRFSAERLKGVDSTLKIQPAKLEDSAVYLCASRRRTSKGSPLHFGNGTRLTVT.

V gene TRBV11-2 combines with J gene TRBJ1-2; 7 bases line up with TRBD1. Germline CDR1 is SGHAT and CDR2 is FQNNGV. V shed 1 base, J shed 5 bases, and the junction held 13 bases outside the gene matches. The CDR3 is 17 amino acids. The CDR3 coding sequence is TGTGCCAGCAGCTTAGGGGACAGCCCGATTCCTGGGTATGGCTACACCTTC. Translation gives CASSLGDSPIPGYGYTF.

The chain employs TRBV7-9 and TRBJ2-7; no firm D call. The V end was cut by 5 bases, the J end by 2 bases, with 7 bases between. Germline CDR1 SEHNR, CDR2 FQNEAQ (reference sequence). CDR3 size: 12 residues. CDR3 nucleotide sequence: TGTGCCAGCAGCCTTGGGACCTACGAGCAGTACTTC. Protein sequence: CASSLGTYEQYF.

The chain is built from TRBV28 and TRBJ2-7; D call uncertain. This CDR3 comprises 14 residues. The V end lost 8 bases, the J end lost 0 bases, and 14 bases lay between the germline ends. Germline CDR1 is MDHEN and CDR2 is SYDVKM. CDR3 loop: CASQFGSHSYEQYF. CDR3 nucleotide sequence: TGTGCCAGCCAATTCGGGTCCCACTCCTACGAGCAGTACTTC.

In this sample, this clone turned up once. The gene calls are TRBV19 and TRBJ1-5, with D possibly matching TRBD1 (5 bases). Trimming removed 7 bases from V and 5 bases from J, with 15 bases in between. Germline V CDR1 and CDR2: LNHDA, SQIVND (reference sequence). This CDR3 region has 14 residues. The CDR3 coding sequence is TGTGCCAGTATAGCCGGGGCACCGCATCAGCCCCAGCATTTT. Protein: CASIAGAPHQPQHF.

The V and J genes are TRBV2 and TRBJ2-2; 9 bases are shared with TRBD1. CDR1 is SNHLY, CDR2 FYNNEI, per germline. The J segment lost 4 bases and the V segment lost 9 bases, leaving 9 bases of the junction unmatched. The length of the CDR3 is 15 residues. The CDR3 here is CASLPGQGRTGELFF. CDR3 sequence (DNA): TGTGCCAGTCTACCGGGACAGGGTCGCACCGGGGAGCTGTTTTTT.